The clone carrying this T cell receptor (beta chain) appeared a single time. The target antigen is unknown. This specimen belongs to a study of chemoradiotherapy in HPV16-positive cancers. Study observations and caveats: Candidate HPV-specific clones and E7-related TCR motifs grew in tumor during treatment.

The data were produced by immunoSEQ multiplex PCR, yet TCRdb's version contains in-frame clones alone and is incomplete. Of 7,500 to 10,000 clones listed, roughly 75% are singletons. CDR3 length: 12 residues. The V gene lost 5 bases and the J gene lost 7 bases, with 12 bases spanning the gap. The germline CDR1 and CDR2 sequences are SGHVS and FQNEAQ. This clonotype was obtained from a human donor with HPV-associated anogenital cancer. The V gene is TRBV7-8, the J gene TRBJ2-7; D call uncertain. This specimen was tumor tissue, taken from a patient who underwent chemoradiotherapy. The CDR3 sequence: CASSGDGWEQYF. Here the CDR3 DNA reads TGTGCCAGCAGCGGAGACGGCTGGGAGCAGTACTTC.